The present entry profiles one TCR beta chain with its context. Its antigen is unknown. Base quality data are lacking; no much larger clone is found one base away. Receptor amplification or capture employed the immunoSEQ multiplex PCR assay. TCRdb took over this immuneACCESS table, retaining in-frame rearrangements with V and J assigned. Such tables are incomplete; in checked studies, under half of the missing clones stem from an unresolved V gene, and the remainder is unexplained. The sample contains more than 550,000 clones, over 75% of them found a single time. Of the sample, roughly 0.0087% is held by the ten largest clones. This record comes from a study of shared T cell receptors in the human thymus (dated by TCRdb to the early 2020s). In the study overall: The study examined how self-reactive, shared T-cell receptor alpha chains are generated in the human thymus.

There are 14 amino acids in the CDR3, from cysteine to phenylalanine inclusive. Only the CDR3 part of the read is kept: 42 bases, read in frame from the first base. Per the germline V gene, LGHNA is the CDR1 and YSLEER is the CDR2. At the junction V is shortened by 1 base and J by 8 bases, with 14 bases in between. In addition, the sample was reused for a study of human thymus T cells. The second paper further reports: Donors were immunologically healthy infants undergoing open corrective cardiac surgery for congenital heart defects in Finland. The thymus tissue came from surgical resects taken out during corrective cardiac surgery. V and J gene segment usage appeared biased in both thymic and peripheral blood repertoires. The related research found that thymic TCR repertoires overlapped highly between unrelated individuals. The study used under 10 infant thymus samples plus four related peripheral blood samples to characterize TCR alpha and beta repertoires. Donor ages ranging from roughly 6 to 244 days were recorded, and about six male and a couple of female infants were included in the cohort. Thymocytes were released mechanically from tissue and stored at -70 °C as pellets of 10-30 million cells. Genomic DNA was extracted from frozen cell pellets with a QIAsymphony instrument. TCRB and TCRAD loci were amplified from a standardized quantity of quality-controlled genomic DNA using the immunoSEQ multiplex PCR assay. Amplicons spanned the V(D)J region at a length sufficient to cover the CDR3 and identify V and J genes. The commercial immunoSEQ service was used to sequence amplicons on an Illumina platform. Primer bias and sequencing errors were corrected as previously described, and TCRAD and TCRB definitions were based on the IMGT database. immunoSEQ Analyzer 3.0 and VDJTools were used for repertoire analysis, which covered basic statistics, V/J segment usage, diversity estimates, rarefaction and pairwise overlap. Diversity was estimated with Chao1, ChaoE, Efron-Thisted, Shannon and inverse Simpson indices, and also on datasets down-sampled to the smallest sample. Repertoire overlap was determined by strict matching of CDR3 nucleotide sequence, V gene and J gene, and Jaccard-based multidimensional scaling clustering was applied. On average, about 730,000 unique TCRB clonotypes were obtained from thymus samples, compared with some 84,000 from blood samples.

This TCR was recovered from a boy less than two years old with a congenital heart defect. Donor details come from another sample of the same person, matched by shared clones. Source material: thymocytes. The rearranged chain carries TRBV4-3 and TRBJ1-2; 5 matching bases give a weak D call of TRBD1. The base sequence is TGCGCCAGCAGCCAAGTTTCCAGGGCTGGCGGCTACACCTTC. Translated, it reads CASSQVSRAGGYTF.